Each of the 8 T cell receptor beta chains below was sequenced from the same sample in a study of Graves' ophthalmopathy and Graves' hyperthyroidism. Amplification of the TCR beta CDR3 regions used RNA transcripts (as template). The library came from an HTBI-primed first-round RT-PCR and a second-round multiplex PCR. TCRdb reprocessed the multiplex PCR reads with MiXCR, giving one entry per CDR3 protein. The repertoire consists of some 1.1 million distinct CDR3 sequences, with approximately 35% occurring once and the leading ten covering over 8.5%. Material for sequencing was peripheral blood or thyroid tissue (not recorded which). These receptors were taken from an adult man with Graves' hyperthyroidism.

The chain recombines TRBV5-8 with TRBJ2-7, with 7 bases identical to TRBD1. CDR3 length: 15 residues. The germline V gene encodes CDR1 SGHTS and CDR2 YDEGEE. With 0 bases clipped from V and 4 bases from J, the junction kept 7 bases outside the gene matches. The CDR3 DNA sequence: TGTGCCAGCAGCTTGGAGCTACAGGGGCTTTACGAGCAGTACTTC. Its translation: CASSLELQGLYEQYF.

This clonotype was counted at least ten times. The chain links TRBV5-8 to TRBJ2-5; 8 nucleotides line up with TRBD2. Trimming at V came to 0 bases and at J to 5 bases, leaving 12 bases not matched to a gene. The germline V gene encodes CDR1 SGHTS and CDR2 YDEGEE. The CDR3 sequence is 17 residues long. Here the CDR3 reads CASSLVTGLGVPETQYF. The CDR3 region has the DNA TGTGCCAGCAGCTTGGTTACGGGACTAGGGGTTCCGGAGACCCAGTACTTC.

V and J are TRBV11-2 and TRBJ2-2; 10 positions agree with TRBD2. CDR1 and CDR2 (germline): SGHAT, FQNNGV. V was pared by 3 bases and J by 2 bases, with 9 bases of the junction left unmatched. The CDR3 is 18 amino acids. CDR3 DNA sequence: TGTGCCAGCAGCTTTCGCTTAGCGGGGGGTCCCAACACCGGGGAGCTGTTTTTT. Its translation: CASSFRLAGGPNTGELFF.

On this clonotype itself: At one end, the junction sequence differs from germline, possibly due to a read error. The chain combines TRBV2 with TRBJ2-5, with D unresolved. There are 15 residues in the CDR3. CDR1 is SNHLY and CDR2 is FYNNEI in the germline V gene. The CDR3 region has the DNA TGCGCCAGCAGTGAGTCGCTGGGCAGGAATGAGACCCAGTACTTC. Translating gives CASSESLGRNETQYF. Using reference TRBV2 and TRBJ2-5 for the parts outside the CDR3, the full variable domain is EPEVTQTPSHQVTQMGQEVILRCVPISNHLYFYWYRQILGQKVEFLVSFYNNEISEKSEIFDDQFSVERPDGSNFTLKIRSTKLEDSAMYFCASSESLGRNETQYFGPGTRLLVL.

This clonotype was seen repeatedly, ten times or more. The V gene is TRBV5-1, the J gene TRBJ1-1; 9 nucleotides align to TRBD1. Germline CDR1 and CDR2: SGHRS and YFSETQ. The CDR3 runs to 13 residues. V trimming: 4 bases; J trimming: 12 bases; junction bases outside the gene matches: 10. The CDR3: CASSGTTGGFPFF. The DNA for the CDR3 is TGCGCCAGCAGCGGAACTACAGGGGGCTTTCCTTTCTTT.

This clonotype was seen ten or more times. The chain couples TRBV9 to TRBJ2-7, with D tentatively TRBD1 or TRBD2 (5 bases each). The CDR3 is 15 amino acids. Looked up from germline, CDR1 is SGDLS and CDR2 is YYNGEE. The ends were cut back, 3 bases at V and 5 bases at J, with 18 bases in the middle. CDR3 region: CASSADTGAGHEQYF. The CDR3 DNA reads TGTGCCAGCAGCGCCGATACCGGGGCGGGCCACGAGCAGTACTTC.

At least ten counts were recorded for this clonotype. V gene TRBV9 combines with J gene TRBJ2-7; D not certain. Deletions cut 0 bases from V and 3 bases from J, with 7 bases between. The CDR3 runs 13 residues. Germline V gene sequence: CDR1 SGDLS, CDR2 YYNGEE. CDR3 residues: CASSVGPSYEQYF. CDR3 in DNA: TGTGCCAGCAGCGTAGGTCCTAGCTACGAGCAGTACTTC.

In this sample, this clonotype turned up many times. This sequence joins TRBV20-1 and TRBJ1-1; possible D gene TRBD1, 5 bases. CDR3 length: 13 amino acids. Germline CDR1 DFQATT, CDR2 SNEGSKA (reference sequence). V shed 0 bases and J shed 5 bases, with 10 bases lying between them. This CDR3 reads CSARDRVQTEAFF. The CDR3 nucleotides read TGCAGTGCTAGAGACAGGGTGCAGACTGAAGCTTTCTTT.